The T cell receptor beta chain described here comes from a study of T cells in Graves' hyperthyroidism and ophthalmopathy. Study-level points and caveats: Blood samples included most of the expanded thyroid clonotypes exceeding 0.001.

Amplified TCR beta CDR3 regions came from RNA transcripts. When the TCR CDR3 underwent first-round RT-PCR, the HTBI primer set was used. TCRdb ran MiXCR on the multiplex PCR reads and lists one entry per CDR3 protein. The table shows over 400,000 distinct CDR3 sequences, with roughly 14% occurring only once. The CDR3 extends over 14 amino acids. Trimming cost V 1 base and J 6 bases, with 13 bases left between them. From germline, CDR1 is SEHNR and CDR2 FQNEAQ (reference sequence). This clonotype was found many times. Its antigen is currently unknown. V gene TRBV7-9 combines with J gene TRBJ2-7; D is unresolved. This receptor was taken from a young man with Graves' ophthalmopathy. The sample comprised blood. The chain's CDR3 is CASSLVAASGEQYF. The DNA for the CDR3 is TGTGCCAGCAGCTTAGTTGCGGCGTCGGGCGAGCAGTACTTC.